Following are 12 T cell receptor beta chains from one sample sequenced in a study of T cells after yellow fever vaccination. One entry per CDR3 protein, called by TCRdb with MiXCR from the 5' RACE reads. Among fewer than 400,000 distinct CDR3 sequences, 6.2% were seen once, and the ten largest hold about 15%. Sequencing used PBMCs, obtained 5 days after the yellow fever booster vaccination. All receptors come from a man aged 25 to 40 who received the YFV17D yellow fever vaccine.

The V and J genes are TRBV12-3 or TRBV12-4 and TRBJ2-3; 9 nucleotides align to TRBD2. V lost 6 bases and J lost 1; bases outside the gene matches: 5. The CDR3 loop spans 15 amino acids. Here the CDR3 reads CASRPLAGRTDTQYF. CDR3 nucleotides: TGTGCCAGCAGACCCCTAGCGGGACGCACAGATACGCAGTATTTT.

In its sample, this clonotype was seen a few times. This chain links TRBV7-2 with TRBJ2-7; either TRBD1 or TRBD2 may supply D (5 bases each). V was pared by 5 bases and J by 6 bases, with 20 bases between. The germline gives CDR1 SGHTA, CDR2 FQGNSA. This CDR3 comprises 15 residues. The CDR3 spells CASSPGFLGTGEQYF. The CDR3 DNA is TGTGCCAGCAGCCCTGGTTTTCTTGGGACGGGCGAGCAGTACTTC.

Ten or more counts support this clonotype. The gene calls are TRBV29-1 and TRBJ2-7; TRBD2 agrees at 13 bases. The CDR3 extends over 14 amino acids. Unmatched junction bases numbered 4, after V lost 4 bases and J lost 4 bases. Germline loops: CDR1 SQVTM, CDR2 ANQGSEA. CDR3 loop: CSVAGTSGVYEQYF. The CDR3 region has the DNA TGCAGCGTTGCCGGGACTAGCGGGGTTTACGAGCAGTACTTC.

The chain links TRBV6-2 or TRBV6-3 to TRBJ2-1, with D possibly matching TRBD2 (6 bases). The V end lost 3 bases, the J end lost 4 bases, and 19 bases lay between the germline ends. Germline-derived CDR1 and CDR2 are MNHEY and SVGEGT. The CDR3 has 17 amino acids. CDR3 in amino acids: CASSYRVRGGAYNEQFF. In nucleotides, the CDR3 is TGTGCCAGCAGTTATCGAGTTCGAGGCGGGGCATACAATGAGCAGTTCTTC.

The chain uses TRBV18 and TRBJ2-5, with D possibly matching TRBD1 (7 bases). Trimming removed 4 bases at V and 0 bases at J, with 12 bases between. This CDR3 contains 15 residues. Germline values: CDR1 KGHSH, CDR2 LQKENI. The CDR3 nucleotides are TGTGCCAGCTCACTCCAGGGGGGACACCAAGAGACCCAGTACTTC. Its translation is CASSLQGGHQETQYF.

This clonotype has a handful of counts. The rearrangement joins TRBV3-1 to TRBJ2-7; 8 bases align to TRBD2. This CDR3 region has 17 residues. The ends lost 0 bases at V and 5 bases at J; junction bases unmatched: 12. The germline CDR1 and CDR2 sequences are LGHDT and YNNKEL (reference sequence). The CDR3 DNA is TGTGCCAGCAGCCAAGATAGCGTCCTAGCGGGTGTCAACGAGCAGTACTTC. Its translation: CASSQDSVLAGVNEQYF.

This clonotype was detected only a few times. This chain connects TRBV20-1 to TRBJ2-3; D is uncertain. The CDR3 is 13 residues long. The germline V gene has CDR1 DFQATT and CDR2 SNEGSKA (reference sequence). V was cut by 2 bases and J by 1 base, with 7 bases left in between. CDR3 loop: CSARTPGTDTQYF. The CDR3 nucleotides read TGCAGTGCTAGAACTCCTGGCACAGATACGCAGTATTTT.

The V call is TRBV6-2 or TRBV6-3, the J call TRBJ2-1; TRBD1 aligns across 9 bases. In germline, CDR1 is MNHEY, CDR2 SVGEGT. J gave up 4 bases and V 4 bases, and 8 bases lay outside the gene matches. The CDR3 length is 16 residues. CDR3 nucleotide sequence: TGTGCCAGCAGTTCCTCCGGGACAGGGAAATACAATGAGCAGTTCTTC. Translated: CASSSSGTGKYNEQFF.

This clonotype was detected many times. The chain carries TRBV28 and TRBJ2-6; D gene unclear. There are 16 residues in the CDR3. V was pared by 4 bases and J by 0 bases, with 10 bases between. Germline-derived CDR1 and CDR2 are MDHEN and SYDVKM. CDR3 residues: CASSSPRGSGANVLTF. DNA for the CDR3: TGTGCCAGCAGTTCCCCTCGAGGCTCTGGGGCCAACGTCCTGACTTTC. Using reference TRBV28 and TRBJ2-6 for the parts outside the CDR3, the full variable domain is DVKVTQSSRYLVKRTGEKVFLECVQDMDHENMFWYRQDPGLGLRLIYFSYDVKMKEKGDIPEGYSVSREKKERFSLILESASTNQTSMYLCASSSPRGSGANVLTFGAGSRLTVL.

The V and J genes are TRBV6-5 and TRBJ2-4; D possibly corresponds to TRBD2 (5 bases). V was cut by 2 bases and J by 6 bases, with 11 bases left in between. Germline values: CDR1 MNHEY, CDR2 SVGAGI. This CDR3 is built from 14 residues. The CDR3 bases are TGTGCCAGCAGTTACGAAGGGAGCCGAAACATTCAGTACTTC. Its protein product is CASSYEGSRNIQYF.

Comments on this clonotype: It may be a read error: a sequence one base away is much more abundant. CDR3 sequence: CSARDGPDLFF. CDR3 coding DNA: TGCAGTGCTAGAGATGGCCCGGACCTGTTTTTT. The chain employs TRBV20-1 and TRBJ2-2; unclear D gene. The CDR3 contains 11 residues. Deletions cut 0 bases from V and 14 bases from J, with 10 bases between. Germline loops: CDR1 DFQATT, CDR2 SNEGSKA (reference sequence).

For this clonotype: A clone one base away is much larger, so this may be a read error. The chain combines TRBV7-3 with TRBJ2-7; either TRBD1 or TRBD2 may fit D (5 bases each). In germline, CDR1 is SGHTA, CDR2 FQGTGA. The V end lost 7 bases, the J end lost 0 bases, and 16 bases lay between the germline ends. The CDR3 has 15 residues. The CDR3 protein is CASTIYSGASYEQYF. CDR3 DNA sequence: TGTGCCAGCACCATCTACTCCGGGGCCTCCTACGAGCAGTACTTC.